These T cell receptor beta chains were read from a single sample in a study of shared clonotypes between healthy human individuals. Repertoires were generated with immunoSEQ multiplex PCR, while TCRdb's copy carries only in-frame clones and drops some. Counted here are a few million clones, 90% to 95% occurring once; the ten biggest clones make up over 0.12%. Sequencing was carried out using naive CD4+ T cells sorted from blood. These receptors all stem from a young man in good health. The CDR3 runs from the conserved cysteine through the conserved F or W. D genes are given only for firm matches. Clone size is shown for a subset of rows, as once, few, many or a class of expanded clone.

CDR3 DNA | CDR3 protein | J gene | D gene | clone size | V gene | CDR3 length
TGTGCTAGCAGCTTAGACAGGACAGGAAGGGGTGAGCAGTTCTTC | CASSLDRTGRGEQFF | TRBJ2-1 | TRBD1 | . | TRBV7-7 | 15
TGTGCCAGCAGTTACAGGGAAGTCGGCTATGGCTACACCTTC | CASSYREVGYGYTF | TRBJ1-2 | . | . | TRBV6-5 | 14
TGTGCCAGTAGACGAGACTGGGCTGAAGCTTTCTTT | CASRRDWAEAFF | TRBJ1-1 | . | . | TRBV19 | 12
TGTGCCAGCAGCTCCTTGGGGACCCCCAGAGCTTTCTTT | CASSSLGTPRAFF | TRBJ1-1 | . | . | TRBV5-4 | 13
TGCGCCAGCAGCTCCACAGGGGATGGAAACACCATATATTTT | CASSSTGDGNTIYF | TRBJ1-3 | TRBD1 | . | TRBV5-1 | 14
TGTGCCAGCAGCTTGGAACACAGCACAGATACGCAGTATTTT | CASSLEHSTDTQYF | TRBJ2-3 | . | . | TRBV5-4 | 14
TGCGCCAGCAGCTTTGGGGGACCTAATGAAAAACTGTTTTTT | CASSFGGPNEKLFF | TRBJ1-4 | . | once | TRBV5-1 | 14
TGTGCCAGCACTTCAGGGCTCGCTGGGGCCAACGTCCTGACTTTC | CASTSGLAGANVLTF | TRBJ2-6 | . | once | TRBV25-1 | 15
TGTGCCAGTAGTATGACAGGGAACTATGGCTACACCTTC | CASSMTGNYGYTF | TRBJ1-2 | TRBD1 | . | TRBV19 | 13
TGTGCCAGCACGAGAGAGTTTACTGGCTACGAGCAGTACTTC | CASTREFTGYEQYF | TRBJ2-7 | . | . | TRBV6-1 | 14
TGCGCCAGCAGAACCCGGGGGGGACTAGGGGATGTTGAGCAGTACTTC | CASRTRGGLGDVEQYF | TRBJ2-7 | TRBD2 | . | TRBV5-1 | 16
TGTGCCAGCTCCCCCGGGCGACAGCGATCCTACGAGCAGTACTTC | CASSPGRQRSYEQYF | TRBJ2-7 | . | . | TRBV18 | 15
TGTGCCAGCAGTACCATGACAGGGACGAACACTGAAGCTTTCTTT | CASSTMTGTNTEAFF | TRBJ1-1 | TRBD1 | . | TRBV6-5 | 15
TGTGCCAGCAGCTTGGTAGGGCCGGGCACCGGGGAGCTGTTTTTT | CASSLVGPGTGELFF | TRBJ2-2 | . | . | TRBV5-5 | 15
TGTGCCAGCACGCGGACGGGCTCAACTGAAGCTTTCTTT | CASTRTGSTEAFF | TRBJ1-1 | . | . | TRBV2 | 13
TGTGCCAGCAGCTCCCATCAGGGGACGGGGATTTCACCCCTCCACTTT | CASSSHQGTGISPLHF | TRBJ1-6 | . | . | TRBV7-2 | 16
TGTGCCTGGAGTGGGACCTCCGGGGGCAATCAGCCCCAGCATTTT | CAWSGTSGGNQPQHF | TRBJ1-5 | . | . | TRBV30 | 15
TGTGCCAGTAGGAGGGGGGTAGACGGCTACACCTTC | CASRRGVDGYTF | TRBJ1-2 | . | . | TRBV6-5 | 12
TGTGCCAGCAGCTTAGGGGTGAGCTCCTACGAGCAGTACTTC | CASSLGVSSYEQYF | TRBJ2-7 | . | . | TRBV5-6 | 14
TGTGCCAGCAGTGCCGGAGGGAGGAGCTCCTACGAGCAGTACTTC | CASSAGGRSSYEQYF | TRBJ2-7 | . | . | TRBV27 | 15
TGCGCCAGCAGCCAAGGACAGGGGGCGCGTTGGGATACGCAGTATTTT | CASSQGQGARWDTQYF | TRBJ2-3 | TRBD1 | . | TRBV4-3 | 16
TGTGCCAGTAGTATTGTGACAGGGGGCTCCTACGAGCAGTACTTC | CASSIVTGGSYEQYF | TRBJ2-7 | TRBD1 | . | TRBV19 | 15
TGTGCCAGCAAAAAGGGGAGATACTATGGCTACACCTTC | CASKKGRYYGYTF | TRBJ1-2 | . | . | TRBV6-5 | 13
TGTGCCAGCAGTTATCGGGACAGGGGTACTCGATTGTACTTC | CASSYRDRGTRLYF | TRBJ2-5 | TRBD1 | . | TRBV6-5 | 14
TGTGCCAGCAGACTCGAGGGTTCTGGGGCCAACGTCCTGACTTTC | CASRLEGSGANVLTF | TRBJ2-6 | . | . | TRBV9 | 15
TGTGCCAGCAGCTCCGGACTAGCGGGAGCGGCGGGCTACGAGCAGTACTTC | CASSSGLAGAAGYEQYF | TRBJ2-7 | TRBD2 | . | TRBV7-2 | 17
TGTGCCAGCACCACAGGGCGAGGGGCCGGGGAGCTGTTTTTT | CASTTGRGAGELFF | TRBJ2-2 | . | . | TRBV2 | 14
TGTGCCAGCAGTAAAGAGAGACCGACGAACACCGGGGAGCTGTTTTTT | CASSKERPTNTGELFF | TRBJ2-2 | . | . | TRBV6-1 | 16
TGTGCCAGCAGCTCGGGACAGGGCATCTACAATGAGCAGTTCTTC | CASSSGQGIYNEQFF | TRBJ2-1 | TRBD1 | . | TRBV7-2 | 15
TGTGCCACCAGCAGAGATCCCGGGTTTAATCAGCCCCAGCATTTT | CATSRDPGFNQPQHF | TRBJ1-5 | . | . | TRBV15 | 15
TGTGCCAGCAGTTACCAGGCCACTGCCTATGGCTACACCTTC | CASSYQATAYGYTF | TRBJ1-2 | . | . | TRBV6-6 | 14
TGTGCCATCAGTGGTTCCAGGGATATCGGACAGCCCCAGCATTTT | CAISGSRDIGQPQHF | TRBJ1-5 | . | . | TRBV10-3 | 15
TGTGCCAGCAGCGCGGACGGCGGATCTATTGGCTACACCTTC | CASSADGGSIGYTF | TRBJ1-2 | . | . | TRBV7-9 | 14
TGTGCCAGCAGCTTGCTCTCGGCTCTTTCACCCCTCCACTTT | CASSLLSALSPLHF | TRBJ1-6 | . | . | TRBV5-6 | 14
TGTGCTAGTGGTTTTGGCCTGAGTATTGAAGCTTTCTTT | CASGFGLSIEAFF | TRBJ1-1 | . | . | TRBV12-5 | 13
TGTGCCAGCAGCGTAGGGGATACTCTAGGGGCCCCTGAAGCTTTCTTT | CASSVGDTLGAPEAFF | TRBJ1-1 | . | . | TRBV9 | 16
TGTGCCAGCAGCGCTCGGACCCAAGGAAACACCATATATTTT | CASSARTQGNTIYF | TRBJ1-3 | . | . | TRBV11-2 | 14
TGTGCCAGCAGTTACCGGGTTGCTGAAGCTTTCTTT | CASSYRVAEAFF | TRBJ1-1 | . | . | TRBV6-5 | 12
TGTGCCTCGGGGCTAGCGGGGTACAATGAGCAGTTCTTC | CASGLAGYNEQFF | TRBJ2-1 | TRBD2 | . | TRBV2 | 13
TGTGCCAGTAGTAACTACAGGGGACAGAGCTCCTATAATTCACCCCTCCACTTT | CASSNYRGQSSYNSPLHF | TRBJ1-6 | TRBD1 | once | TRBV19 | 18
TGTGCCAGCAGTGAATACACCTACGAGCAGTACTTC | CASSEYTYEQYF | TRBJ2-7 | . | few | TRBV6-1 | 12
TGTGCCAGCAGCATCTGGGGGGCCATGAACACTGAAGCTTTCTTT | CASSIWGAMNTEAFF | TRBJ1-1 | . | . | TRBV7-3 | 15
TGTGCCAGCAGCCCGGGACTAGCGGGGGGCAGGGATACGCAGTATTTT | CASSPGLAGGRDTQYF | TRBJ2-3 | TRBD2 | once | TRBV4-2 | 16
TGCGCCAGCAGCCTGGAAATGACAGGGGGCGCGGAGACCCAGTACTTC | CASSLEMTGGAETQYF | TRBJ2-5 | TRBD1 | . | TRBV5-1 | 16
TGTGCCAGCGTCAATGAGGTGGGCTCCTTTAACACTGAAGCTTTCTTT | CASVNEVGSFNTEAFF | TRBJ1-1 | . | . | TRBV11-2 | 16
TGTGCCAGCAGTCGACACACCCAAACGGAGCAGTACTTC | CASSRHTQTEQYF | TRBJ2-7 | . | . | TRBV6-6 | 13
TGCGCCAGCAGCAGACAGGGTCGGGATGAAAAACTGTTTTTT | CASSRQGRDEKLFF | TRBJ1-4 | TRBD1 | . | TRBV5-1 | 14
TGCGCCAGCAGTGAAAATCAGGGACAGGGGGCTAAGGAAAAACTGTTTTTT | CASSENQGQGAKEKLFF | TRBJ1-4 | TRBD1 | . | TRBV10-1 | 17
TGTGCCAGCAGGAGCGGGGGCTCCTACAATGAGCAGTTCTTC | CASRSGGSYNEQFF | TRBJ2-1 | TRBD2 | once | TRBV25-1 | 14
TGTGCCAGCAGTTACAGGGCAGGGGAGACCCAGTACTTC | CASSYRAGETQYF | TRBJ2-5 | . | . | TRBV6-6 | 13